Listed here is a single T cell receptor (beta chain). The antigen is undetermined. Per the study methods: Junction-only immunoSEQ sequences carried no quality scores, so filtering differed. Method: immunoSEQ multiplex PCR; TCRdb's copy keeps in-frame clones and lacks some. For V, J and clone size, that table is used; D and trimming come from the DNA. The sample consists of 300,000 to 400,000 clones, more than 60% of them appearing once. Donors, healthy HIV-negative adults, lacked recent acute infections or vaccinations. All participating donors were Caucasian adults from Nashville, Tennessee. CDR3 length: 15 residues. The V gene lost 6 bases and the J gene lost 4 bases, with 18 bases spanning the gap. Germline V CDR1 and CDR2: KGHSH, LQKENI. The sample is drawn from a study of shared clonotypes between healthy human individuals. Whole-study results and caveats: Clonotypes shared by all four sorted-subset donors had higher generation probabilities than non-shared clonotypes.

Specimen: memory CD4+ T cells sorted from blood. The subset is: CD45RA-negative fraction. This TCR was sampled from a man aged 25 to 40 in good health. The J gene is TRBJ2-5, the V gene TRBV18, with a possible D match to TRBD1 (6 bases). The CDR3 nucleotides read TGTGCCAGCTCGCTACAGGGCCTCGAGGGAGAGACCCAGTACTTC. Translated, it gives CASSLQGLEGETQYF.